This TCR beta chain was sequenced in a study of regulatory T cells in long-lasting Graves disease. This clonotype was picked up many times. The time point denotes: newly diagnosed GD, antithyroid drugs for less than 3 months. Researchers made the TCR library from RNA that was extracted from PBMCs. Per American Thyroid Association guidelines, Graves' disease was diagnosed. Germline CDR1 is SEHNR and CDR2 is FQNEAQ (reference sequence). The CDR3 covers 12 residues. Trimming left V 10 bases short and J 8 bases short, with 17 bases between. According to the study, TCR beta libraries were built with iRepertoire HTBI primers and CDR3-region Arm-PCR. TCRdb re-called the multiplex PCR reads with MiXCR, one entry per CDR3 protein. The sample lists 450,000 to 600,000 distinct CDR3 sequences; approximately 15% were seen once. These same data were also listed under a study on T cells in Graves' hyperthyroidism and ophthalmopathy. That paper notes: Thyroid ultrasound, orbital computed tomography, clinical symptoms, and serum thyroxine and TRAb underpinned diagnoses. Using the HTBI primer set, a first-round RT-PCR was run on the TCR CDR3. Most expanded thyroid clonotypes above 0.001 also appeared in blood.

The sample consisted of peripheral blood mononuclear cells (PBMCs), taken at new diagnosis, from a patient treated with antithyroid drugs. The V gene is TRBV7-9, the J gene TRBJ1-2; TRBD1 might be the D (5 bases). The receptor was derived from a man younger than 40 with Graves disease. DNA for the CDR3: TGTGCCACAGAGGGGACCCAATCGGGCTACACCTTC. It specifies CATEGTQSGYTF.